The 19 T cell receptor beta chains listed next were all sequenced from one sample in a study of Graves' ophthalmopathy and Graves' hyperthyroidism. Amplified material comprised TCR beta CDR3 regions derived from RNA transcripts. HTBI-primed RT-PCR formed the first round, and a multiplex PCR formed the second. TCRdb independently ran MiXCR on the multiplex PCR reads; one entry per CDR3 protein. The top ten clones hold approximately 7% of a sample with 600,000 to 650,000 distinct CDR3 sequences, roughly 20% of them seen once. The specimen was peripheral blood. These receptor sequences come from a woman aged 18-29 years with stable Graves' hyperthyroidism. Some clones in this sample may be carry-over from other donors' samples.

V usage is TRBV5-5 and J usage is TRBJ2-7; the D gene is possibly TRBD2 (5 bases). The ends were cut back, 3 bases at V and 9 bases at J, with 10 bases in the middle. There are 11 residues in the CDR3. CDR1 SGHKS and CDR2 YYEKEE come from the germline V gene (reference sequence). This CDR3 reads CASSSTGSQYF. The CDR3 DNA is TGTGCCAGCAGCTCAACGGGATCGCAGTACTTC.

This clonotype has just a few counts. The V and J genes are TRBV25-1 and TRBJ2-7; either TRBD1 or TRBD2 may supply D (5 bases each). Germline lookup yields CDR1 MGHDK and CDR2 SYGVNS. The CDR3 totals 14 residues. V was shortened by 2 bases and J by 3 bases, with 11 bases between the two germline ends. This chain's CDR3 is CASSEGGVLYEQYF. Written as DNA, the CDR3 is TGTGCCAGCAGTGAAGGGGGAGTCCTCTACGAGCAGTACTTC.

This clonotype was found many times. The V and J genes are TRBV30 and TRBJ2-2; D might be TRBD2 (5 bases). V was trimmed by 7 bases and J by 4 bases, leaving 7 bases between them. The CDR3 runs 11 residues. Germline lookup yields CDR1 GTSNPN and CDR2 SVGIG (reference sequence). The chain's CDR3 is CALEVTGELFF. As DNA, the CDR3 is TGTGCCTTGGAGGTCACCGGGGAGCTGTTTTTT.

Ten or more counts support this clonotype. The rearrangement links TRBV11-1 to TRBJ2-4; the D is unclear. The germline gives CDR1 SGHAT, CDR2 FQDESV (reference sequence). The CDR3 totals 15 residues. The V end lost 1 base, the J end lost 1 base, and 8 bases lay between the germline ends. In DNA form, the CDR3 reads TGTGCCAGCAGCTTAGGCTCAGCGGCCAAAAACATTCAGTACTTC. Residues: CASSLGSAAKNIQYF. The full variable domain, its missing parts supplied by reference TRBV11-1 and TRBJ2-4, is EAEVAQSPRYKITEKSQAVAFWCDPISGHATLYWYRQILGQGPELLVQFQDESVVDDSQLPKDRFSAERLKGVDSTLKIQPAELGDSAMYLCASSLGSAAKNIQYFGAGTRLSVL.

This clonotype came up once. V is TRBV6-1 and J is TRBJ2-5, with 9 bases lining up with TRBD1. Trimming at V came to 4 bases and at J to 5 bases, leaving 11 bases not matched to a gene. The CDR3 length is 16 residues. The germline gives CDR1 MNHNS, CDR2 SASEGT. CDR3 coding DNA: TGTGCCAGCAGTGCAGCGGCCGGGACAGGGCTTGAGACCCAGTACTTC. This translates into CASSAAAGTGLETQYF.

This clonotype was recorded only once. This chain joins TRBV12-5 and TRBJ1-5; 11 positions match TRBD1. CDR3 length: 15 residues. With 6 bases clipped from V and 5 bases from J, the junction kept 6 bases outside the gene matches. In germline, CDR1 is LGHNT, CDR2 FRNRAP. CDR3 sequence: CASGRDRGEDQPQHF. The CDR3 DNA follows: TGTGCTAGTGGGCGGGACAGGGGGGAAGATCAGCCCCAGCATTTT.

This clonotype appeared many times. V gene TRBV20-1 combines with J gene TRBJ2-2, with D possibly matching TRBD2 (5 bases). The germline V and J ends were trimmed by 3 bases and 7 bases, with 15 bases remaining between them. The germline V gene encodes CDR1 DFQATT and CDR2 SNEGSKA (reference sequence). The CDR3 spans 14 residues. CDR3 sequence: CSASSGMEGGELFF. The CDR3 nucleotides are TGCAGTGCTAGTTCGGGGATGGAAGGCGGGGAGCTGTTTTTT.

This clonotype was found many times. The chain couples TRBV19 to TRBJ2-5; maybe TRBD1 (6 bases). The V gene lost 5 bases and the J gene lost 4 bases, with 14 bases spanning the gap. Germline CDR1 reads LNHDA; CDR2 reads SQIVND (reference sequence). CDR3 size: 14 residues. CDR3 region: CASSPTGLGETQYF. In DNA form, the CDR3 reads TGTGCCAGTAGTCCGACAGGTTTGGGAGAGACCCAGTACTTC. Together with reference TRBV19 and TRBJ2-5, the CDR3 gives the full variable domain: DGGITQSPKYLFRKEGQNVTLSCEQNLNHDAMYWYRQDPGQGLRLIYYSQIVNDFQKGDIAEGYSVSREKKESFPLTVTSAQKNPTAFYLCASSPTGLGETQYFGPGTRLLVL.

This clonotype was recorded at least ten times. The chain combines TRBV7-2 with TRBJ2-5; D is ambiguous. CDR3 length equals 13 residues. The V end lost 1 base, the J end lost 5 bases, and 8 bases lay between the germline ends. Germline lookup yields CDR1 SGHTA and CDR2 FQGNSA. CDR3 in DNA: TGTGCCAGCAGCTTAGGGGCCGGGGAGACCCAGTACTTC. This encodes CASSLGAGETQYF. Complete variable domain (other parts from reference TRBV7-2 and TRBJ2-5): GAGVSQSPSNKVTEKGKDVELRCDPISGHTALYWYRQSLGQGLEFLIYFQGNSAPDKSGLPSDRFSAERTGGSVSTLTIQRTQQEDSAVYLCASSLGAGETQYFGPGTRLLVL.

The chain joins TRBV4-3 to TRBJ1-5, with TRBD1 identical over 8 bases. From germline, CDR1 is LGHNA and CDR2 YSLEER. J was trimmed by 5 bases and V by 2 bases; bases with no gene match: 5. The CDR3 is made up of 15 amino acids. The CDR3 region has the DNA TGCGCCAGCAGCCAAACAGGACAGGGTGATCAGCCCCAGCATTTT. It specifies CASSQTGQGDQPQHF.

There are many counts of this clonotype. The chain employs TRBV6-2 or TRBV6-3 and TRBJ2-5, with D possibly matching TRBD2 (6 bases). The CDR3 extends over 13 amino acids. Trimming stripped 6 bases from V and 0 bases from J, with 8 bases between. Per germline, CDR1 MNHEY and CDR2 SVGEGT. CDR3 nucleotides: TGTGCCAGCAGACGACTAGACCAAGAGACCCAGTACTTC. Encoded protein: CASRRLDQETQYF.

This clonotype came up many times. The J gene is TRBJ1-2, the V gene TRBV24-1, with a tentative D call TRBD1 (6 bases). CDR1 and CDR2 (germline): KGHDR, SFDVKD. The length of the CDR3 is 13 residues. Between the trimmed V and J ends, which lost 5 bases and 4 bases, there was a span of 10 bases. CDR3 region: CATSGGGGYGYTF. CDR3 bases: TGTGCCACCAGTGGAGGGGGGGGCTATGGCTACACCTTC.

This clonotype showed up many times. This rearrangement joins TRBV20-1 to TRBJ2-5, with 7 bases aligning to TRBD1. CDR1 is DFQATT and CDR2 is SNEGSKA in the germline V gene (reference sequence). The CDR3 has 13 residues. The V gene end was trimmed by 5 bases and the J gene end by 7 bases; junction bases not matched to a gene: 10. CDR3 amino acids: CSAFRDSSVTQYF. The CDR3 DNA follows: TGCAGTGCTTTCCGGGACAGTTCCGTGACCCAGTACTTC.

This clonotype was picked up many times. In DNA form, the CDR3 reads TGTGCCAGCAGCTTAGGGTACCGTGTGAACACTGAAGCTTTCTTT. It yields the protein CASSLGYRVNTEAFF. V and J are TRBV13 and TRBJ1-1; D is uncertain. This CDR3 comprises 15 residues. Trimming left V 0 bases short and J 0 bases short, with 8 bases between. Per the germline V gene, CDR1 is PRHDT and CDR2 is FYEKMQ (reference sequence).

The chain has TRBV15 and TRBJ1-1; D is unresolved. The germline V and J ends were trimmed by 5 bases and 3 bases, with 10 bases remaining between them. The CDR3 has 13 residues. CDR1 is LNHNV, CDR2 YYDKDF, per germline (reference sequence). The CDR3 DNA reads TGTGCCACCAGCGGTAGGGTGGACACTGAAGCTTTCTTT. It specifies CATSGRVDTEAFF.

The table lists this clonotype with many counts. J is TRBJ2-7 and V is TRBV5-1; D is ambiguous. This CDR3 is built from 13 residues. Germline loops: CDR1 SGHRS, CDR2 YFSETQ. With 0 bases removed from V and 5 bases from J, the gap between germline ends came to 9 bases. The CDR3 coding sequence is TGCGCCAGCAGCTTGGGAGTTTGGAACGAGCAGTACTTC. This sequence encodes CASSLGVWNEQYF.

The chain couples TRBV5-1 to TRBJ2-5, with D unclear. This CDR3 contains 15 residues. CDR1 is SGHRS and CDR2 is YFSETQ in the germline V gene. V shed 5 bases and J shed 1 base, with 15 bases lying between them. The CDR3 DNA reads TGCGCCAGCAGTTCTGAGGACGGTCTCCAAGAGACCCAGTACTTC. Protein product: CASSSEDGLQETQYF.

This clonotype was recorded at least ten times. The V call is TRBV7-2, the J call TRBJ2-7; 8 bases agree with TRBD2. Germline V gene lookup returns CDR1 SGHTA and CDR2 FQGNSA. The CDR3 spans 14 residues. Trimming at V came to 5 bases and at J to 3 bases, leaving 6 bases not matched to a gene. CDR3 sequence (DNA): TGTGCCAGCAGCCAGGGACTAGGCTACTACGAGCAGTACTTC. This encodes CASSQGLGYYEQYF.

This clonotype was found many times. J is TRBJ1-6 and V is TRBV7-2; tentative D call: TRBD1 (5 bases). Trimming left V 11 bases short and J 6 bases short, with 11 bases between. Germline CDR1 SGHTA, CDR2 FQGNSA. This CDR3 contains 12 residues. CDR3 protein: CASRQTNSPLHF. Written as DNA, the CDR3 is TGTGCCTCCCGACAGACTAATTCACCCCTCCACTTT.